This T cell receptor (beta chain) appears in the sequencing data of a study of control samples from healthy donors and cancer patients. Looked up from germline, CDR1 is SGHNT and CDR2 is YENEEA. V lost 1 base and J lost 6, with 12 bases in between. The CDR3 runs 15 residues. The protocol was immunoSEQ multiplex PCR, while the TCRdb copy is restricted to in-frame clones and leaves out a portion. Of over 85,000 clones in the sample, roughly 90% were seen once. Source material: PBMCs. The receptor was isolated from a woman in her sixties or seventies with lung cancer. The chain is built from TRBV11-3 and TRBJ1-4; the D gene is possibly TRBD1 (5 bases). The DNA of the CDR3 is TGTGCCAGCAGCTTAGGGGGCAAGGTGGATGAAAAACTGTTTTTT. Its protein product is CASSLGGKVDEKLFF.